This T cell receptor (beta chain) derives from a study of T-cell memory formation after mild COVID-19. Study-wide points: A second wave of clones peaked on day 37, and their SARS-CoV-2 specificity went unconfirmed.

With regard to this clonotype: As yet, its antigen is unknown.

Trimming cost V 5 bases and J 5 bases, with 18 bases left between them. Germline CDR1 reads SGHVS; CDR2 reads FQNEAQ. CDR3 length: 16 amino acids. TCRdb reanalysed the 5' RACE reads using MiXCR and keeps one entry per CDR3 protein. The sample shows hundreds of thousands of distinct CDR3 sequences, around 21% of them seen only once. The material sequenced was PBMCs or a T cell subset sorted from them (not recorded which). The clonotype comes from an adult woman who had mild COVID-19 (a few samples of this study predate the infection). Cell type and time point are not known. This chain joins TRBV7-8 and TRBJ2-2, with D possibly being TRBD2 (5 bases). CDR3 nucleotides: TGTGCCAGCAGCCCGATCGGTCCGGGGATGACCGGGGAGCTGTTTTTT. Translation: CASSPIGPGMTGELFF.